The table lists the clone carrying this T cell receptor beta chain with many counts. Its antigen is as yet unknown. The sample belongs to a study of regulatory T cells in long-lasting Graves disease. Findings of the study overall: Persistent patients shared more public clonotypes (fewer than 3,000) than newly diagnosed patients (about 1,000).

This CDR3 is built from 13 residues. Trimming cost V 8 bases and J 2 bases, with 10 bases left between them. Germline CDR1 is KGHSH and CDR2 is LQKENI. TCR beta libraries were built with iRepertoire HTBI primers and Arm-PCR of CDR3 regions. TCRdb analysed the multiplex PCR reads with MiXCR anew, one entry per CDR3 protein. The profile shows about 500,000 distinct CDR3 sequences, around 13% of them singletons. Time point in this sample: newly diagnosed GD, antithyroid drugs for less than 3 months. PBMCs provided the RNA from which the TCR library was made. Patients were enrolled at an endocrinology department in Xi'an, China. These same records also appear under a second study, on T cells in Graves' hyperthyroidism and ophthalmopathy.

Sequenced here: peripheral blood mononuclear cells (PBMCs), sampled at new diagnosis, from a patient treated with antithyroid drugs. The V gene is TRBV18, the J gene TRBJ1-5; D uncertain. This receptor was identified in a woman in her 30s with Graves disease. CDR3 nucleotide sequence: TGTGCCAGCAGTCCACCGGGCAATCAGCCCCAGCATTTT. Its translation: CASSPPGNQPQHF.